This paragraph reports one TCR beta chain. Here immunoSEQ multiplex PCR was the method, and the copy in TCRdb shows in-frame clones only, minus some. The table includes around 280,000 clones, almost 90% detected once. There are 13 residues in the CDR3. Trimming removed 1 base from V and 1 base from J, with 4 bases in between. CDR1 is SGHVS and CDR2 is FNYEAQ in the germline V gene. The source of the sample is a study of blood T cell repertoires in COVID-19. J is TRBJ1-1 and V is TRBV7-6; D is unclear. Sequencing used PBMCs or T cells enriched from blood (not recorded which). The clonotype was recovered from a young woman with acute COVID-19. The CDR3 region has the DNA TGTGCCAGCAGCTTAGGCAGGAACACTGAAGCTTTCTTT. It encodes CASSLGRNTEAFF.